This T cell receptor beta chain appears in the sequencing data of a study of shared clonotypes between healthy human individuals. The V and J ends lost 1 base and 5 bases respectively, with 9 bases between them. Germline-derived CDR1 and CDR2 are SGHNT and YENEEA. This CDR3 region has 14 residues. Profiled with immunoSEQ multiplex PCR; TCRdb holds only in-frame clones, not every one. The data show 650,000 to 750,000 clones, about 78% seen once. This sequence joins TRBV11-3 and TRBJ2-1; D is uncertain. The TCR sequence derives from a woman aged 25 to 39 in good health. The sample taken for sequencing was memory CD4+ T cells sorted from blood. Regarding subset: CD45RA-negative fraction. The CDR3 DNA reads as TGTGCCAGCAGCTTAGCGAGATGGAACAATGAGCAGTTCTTC. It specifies CASSLARWNNEQFF.